This TCR beta chain was obtained from a study of blood T cells in healthy people across ages. Regarding the study as a whole: CMV status of donors was not determined, possibly confounding expanded clonotype changes. The diversity estimates, figures obtained from one million T cells, were considered underestimates. Naive CD4+ cell counts and diversity both ran higher in long-lived than in aged donors.

This clonotype has at least ten counts. Its antigen is not known. A J-beta primer mix and a sample-barcoded 5' primer were used in a second PCR of roughly 6 to 12 cycles. Unique molecular identifiers of 12 random nucleotides labeled each cDNA. TCRdb reprocessed the 5' RACE reads via MiXCR and lists one record per CDR3 protein. In the table there are roughly 1,500,000 distinct CDR3 sequences, around 36% of which are singletons. The source of this sequence is a woman aged 25-40 years in good health. Sequencing used blood.

Here the CDR3 reads CASSLGLAGVTDTQYF. The CDR3 DNA reads TGTGCCAGCAGCTTGGGACTAGCGGGAGTCACAGATACGCAGTATTTT. The chain carries TRBV7-3 and TRBJ2-3; 14 bases are a match to TRBD2. Germline V CDR1 and CDR2: SGHTA, FQGTGA. Germline trimming cut 3 bases from V and 2 bases from J; bases unmatched to any gene: 1. The CDR3 sequence is 16 residues long.